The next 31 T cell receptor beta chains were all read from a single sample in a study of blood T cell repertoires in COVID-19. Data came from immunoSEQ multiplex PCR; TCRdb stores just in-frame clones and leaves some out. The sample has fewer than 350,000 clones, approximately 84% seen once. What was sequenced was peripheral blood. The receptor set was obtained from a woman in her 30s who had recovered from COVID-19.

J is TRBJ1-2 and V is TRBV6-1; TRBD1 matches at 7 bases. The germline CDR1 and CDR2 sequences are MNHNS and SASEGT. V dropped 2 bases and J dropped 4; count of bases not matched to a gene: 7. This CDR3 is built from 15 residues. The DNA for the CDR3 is TGTGCCAGCAGTGAATGGGGGACAGCCTTCTATGGCTACACCTTC. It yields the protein CASSEWGTAFYGYTF.

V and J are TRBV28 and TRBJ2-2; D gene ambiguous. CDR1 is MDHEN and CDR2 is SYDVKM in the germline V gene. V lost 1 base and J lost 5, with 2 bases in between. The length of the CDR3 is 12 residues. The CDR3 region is CASSLSTGELFF. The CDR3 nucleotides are TGTGCCAGCAGTTTATCTACCGGGGAGCTGTTTTTT.

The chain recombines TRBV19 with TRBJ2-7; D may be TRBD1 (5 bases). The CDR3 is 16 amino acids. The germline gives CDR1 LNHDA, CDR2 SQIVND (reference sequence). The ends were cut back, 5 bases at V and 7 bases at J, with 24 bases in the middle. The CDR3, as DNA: TGTGCCAGTAGTCCCTGGGGTGGGGCCCCGCGCTCGGAGCAGTACTTC. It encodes CASSPWGGAPRSEQYF.

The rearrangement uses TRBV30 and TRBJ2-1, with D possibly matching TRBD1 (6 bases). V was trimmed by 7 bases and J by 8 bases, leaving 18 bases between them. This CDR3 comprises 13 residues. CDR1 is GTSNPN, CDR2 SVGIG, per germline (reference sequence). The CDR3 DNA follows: TGTGCCTCTTCAGGGGAAAATGTCTATGAGCAGTTCTTC. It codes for CASSGENVYEQFF.

The CDR3 DNA sequence: TGTGCCAGCTCACCACCAGAAAGGAGGAGGGCTTTCTTT. This gives the protein CASSPPERRRAFF. V and J are TRBV18 and TRBJ1-1; D gene unclear. Trimming removed 0 bases at V and 11 bases at J, with 13 bases between. This CDR3 comprises 13 residues. The germline CDR1 and CDR2 sequences are KGHSH and LQKENI. The full variable domain, in which reference TRBV18 and TRBJ1-1 provide the parts outside the CDR3, is NAGVMQNPRHLVRRRGQEARLRCSPMKGHSHVYWYRQLPEEGLKFMVYLQKENIIDESGMPKERFSAEFPKEGPSILRIQQVVRGDSAAYFCASSPPERRRAFFGQGTRLTVV.

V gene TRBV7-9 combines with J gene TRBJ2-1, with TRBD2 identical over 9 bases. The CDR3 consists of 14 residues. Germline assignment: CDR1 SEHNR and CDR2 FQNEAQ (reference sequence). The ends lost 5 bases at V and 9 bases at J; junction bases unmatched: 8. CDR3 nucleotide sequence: TGTGCCAGCAGCGTACCCGGGACTAGCAGTGAGCAGTTCTTC. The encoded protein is CASSVPGTSSEQFF.

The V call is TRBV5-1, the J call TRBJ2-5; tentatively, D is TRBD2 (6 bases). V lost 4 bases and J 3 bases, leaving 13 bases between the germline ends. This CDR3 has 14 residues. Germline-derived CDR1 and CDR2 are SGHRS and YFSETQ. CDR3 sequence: CASSPRGEKETQYF. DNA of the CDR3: TGCGCCAGCAGCCCCCGCGGGGAAAAAGAGACCCAGTACTTC.

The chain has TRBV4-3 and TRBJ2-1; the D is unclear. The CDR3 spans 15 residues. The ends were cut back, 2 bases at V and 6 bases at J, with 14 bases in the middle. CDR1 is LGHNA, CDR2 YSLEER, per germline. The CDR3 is CASSQHYPRVNEQFF. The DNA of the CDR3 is TGCGCCAGCAGCCAACATTACCCCCGGGTCAATGAGCAGTTCTTC.

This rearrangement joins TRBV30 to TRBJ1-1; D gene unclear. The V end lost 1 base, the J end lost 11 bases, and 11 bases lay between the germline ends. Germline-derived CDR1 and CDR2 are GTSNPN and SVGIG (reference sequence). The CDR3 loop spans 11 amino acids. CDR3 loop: CAWSEAPGAFF. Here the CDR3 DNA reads TGTGCCTGGAGTGAGGCTCCGGGGGCTTTCTTT.

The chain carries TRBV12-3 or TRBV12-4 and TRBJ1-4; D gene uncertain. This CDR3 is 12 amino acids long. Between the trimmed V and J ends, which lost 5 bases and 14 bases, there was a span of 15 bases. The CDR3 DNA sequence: TGTGCCAGCAGTGGGCGTCAATCGGGGCTGTTTTTT. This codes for CASSGRQSGLFF.

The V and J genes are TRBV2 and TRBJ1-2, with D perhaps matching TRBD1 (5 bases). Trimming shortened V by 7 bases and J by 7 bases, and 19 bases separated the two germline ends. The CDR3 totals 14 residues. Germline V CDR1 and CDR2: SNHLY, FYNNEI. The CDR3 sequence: CASKEGQTLGGYTF. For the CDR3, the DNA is TGTGCCAGCAAGGAGGGGCAGACCCTAGGTGGCTACACCTTC.

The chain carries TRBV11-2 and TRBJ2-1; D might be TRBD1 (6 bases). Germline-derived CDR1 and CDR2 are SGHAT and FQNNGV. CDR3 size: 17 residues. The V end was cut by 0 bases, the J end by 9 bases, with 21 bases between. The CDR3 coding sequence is TGTGCCAGCAGCTTAGATCCGATAGGACGTTGGGGGCGTGAGCAGTTCTTC. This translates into CASSLDPIGRWGREQFF.

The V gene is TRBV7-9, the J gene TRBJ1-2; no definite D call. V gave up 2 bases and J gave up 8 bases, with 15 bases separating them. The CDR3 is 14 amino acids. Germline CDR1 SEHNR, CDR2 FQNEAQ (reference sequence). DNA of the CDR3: TGTGCCAGCAGCTTAATCCGGGTGCGAGGCGGCTACACCTTC. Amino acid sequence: CASSLIRVRGGYTF.

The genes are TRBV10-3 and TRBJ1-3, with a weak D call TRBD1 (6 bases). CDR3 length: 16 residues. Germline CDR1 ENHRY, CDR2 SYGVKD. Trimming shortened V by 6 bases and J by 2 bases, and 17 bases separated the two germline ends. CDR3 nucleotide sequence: TGTGCCATCAGGGGGGGGGACATTCTTACTGGAAACACCATATATTTT. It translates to CAIRGGDILTGNTIYF.

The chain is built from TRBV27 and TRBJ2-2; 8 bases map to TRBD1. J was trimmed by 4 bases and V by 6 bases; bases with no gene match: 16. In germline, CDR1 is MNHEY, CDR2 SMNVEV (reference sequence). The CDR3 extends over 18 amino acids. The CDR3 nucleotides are TGTGCCAGCAGCCCCGATGTTAGGTCAGGGGGCAGCACCGGGGAGCTGTTTTTT. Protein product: CASSPDVRSGGSTGELFF.

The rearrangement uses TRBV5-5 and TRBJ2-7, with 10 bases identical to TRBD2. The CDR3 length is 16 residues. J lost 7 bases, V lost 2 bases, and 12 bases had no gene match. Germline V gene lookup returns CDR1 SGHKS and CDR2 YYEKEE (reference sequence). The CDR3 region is CASSFLAGVRLGEQYF. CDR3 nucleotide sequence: TGTGCCAGCAGCTTTCTAGCGGGAGTTCGGCTTGGAGAGCAGTACTTC.

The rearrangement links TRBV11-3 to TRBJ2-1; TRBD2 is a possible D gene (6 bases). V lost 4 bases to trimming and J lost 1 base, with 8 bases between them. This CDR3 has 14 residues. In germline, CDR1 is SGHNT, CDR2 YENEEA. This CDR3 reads CASSSRESYNEQFF. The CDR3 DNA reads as TGTGCCAGCAGCTCCCGGGAGTCCTACAATGAGCAGTTCTTC.

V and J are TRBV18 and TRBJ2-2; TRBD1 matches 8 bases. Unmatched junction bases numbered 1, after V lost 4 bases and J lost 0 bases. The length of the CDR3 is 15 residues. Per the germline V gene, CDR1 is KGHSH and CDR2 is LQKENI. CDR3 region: CASSRTGTNTGELFF. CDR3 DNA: TGTGCCAGCTCACGGACAGGGACGAACACCGGGGAGCTGTTTTTT.

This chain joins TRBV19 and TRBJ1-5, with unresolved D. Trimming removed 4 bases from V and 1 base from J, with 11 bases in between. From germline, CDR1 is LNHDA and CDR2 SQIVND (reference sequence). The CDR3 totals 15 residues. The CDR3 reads CASSTGPGSNQPQHF. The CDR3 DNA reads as TGTGCCAGTAGTACAGGACCGGGGAGCAATCAGCCCCAGCATTTT.

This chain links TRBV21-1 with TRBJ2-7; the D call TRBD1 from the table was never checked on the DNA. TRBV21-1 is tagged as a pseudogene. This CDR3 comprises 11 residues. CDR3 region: CASGGSYKQYF. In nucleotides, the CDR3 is TGTGCCTCTGGGGGCTCCTACAAGCAGTACTTC.

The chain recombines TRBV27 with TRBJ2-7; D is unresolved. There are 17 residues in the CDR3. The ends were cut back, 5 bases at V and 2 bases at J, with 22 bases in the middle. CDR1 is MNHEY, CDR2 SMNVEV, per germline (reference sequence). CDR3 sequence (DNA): TGTGCCAGCAGTCGCGTCCCAACTCCACGCACTACCTACGAGCAGTACTTC. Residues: CASSRVPTPRTTYEQYF.

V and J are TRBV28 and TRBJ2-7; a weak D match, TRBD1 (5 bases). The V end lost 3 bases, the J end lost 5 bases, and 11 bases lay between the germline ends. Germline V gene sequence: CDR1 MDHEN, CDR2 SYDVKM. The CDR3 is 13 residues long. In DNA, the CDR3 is TGTGCCAGCAGTTTTCTGCAGGGAAACGAGCAGTACTTC. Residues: CASSFLQGNEQYF. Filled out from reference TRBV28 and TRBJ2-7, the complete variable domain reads DVKVTQSSRYLVKRTGEKVFLECVQDMDHENMFWYRQDPGLGLRLIYFSYDVKMKEKGDIPEGYSVSREKKERFSLILESASTNQTSMYLCASSFLQGNEQYFGPGTRLTVT.

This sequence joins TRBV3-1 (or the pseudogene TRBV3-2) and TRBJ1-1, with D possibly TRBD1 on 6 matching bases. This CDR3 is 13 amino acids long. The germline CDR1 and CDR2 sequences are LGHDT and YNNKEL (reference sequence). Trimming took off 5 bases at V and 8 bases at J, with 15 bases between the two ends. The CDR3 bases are TGTGCCAGCAGCTTACCAGGGGTTTCCGAAGCTTTCTTT. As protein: CASSLPGVSEAFF.

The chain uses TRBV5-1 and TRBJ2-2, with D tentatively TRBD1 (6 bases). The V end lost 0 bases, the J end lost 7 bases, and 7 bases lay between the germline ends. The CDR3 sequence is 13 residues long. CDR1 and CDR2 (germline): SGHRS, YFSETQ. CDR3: CASSLEGDGELFF. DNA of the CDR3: TGCGCCAGCAGCTTGGAGGGGGACGGGGAGCTGTTTTTT.

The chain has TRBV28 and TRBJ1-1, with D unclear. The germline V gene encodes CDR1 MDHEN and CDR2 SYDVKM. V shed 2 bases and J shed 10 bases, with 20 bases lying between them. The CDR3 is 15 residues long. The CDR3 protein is CASSLGQRAPFGAFF. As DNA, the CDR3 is TGTGCCAGCAGTTTAGGGCAGAGAGCTCCGTTTGGAGCTTTCTTT.

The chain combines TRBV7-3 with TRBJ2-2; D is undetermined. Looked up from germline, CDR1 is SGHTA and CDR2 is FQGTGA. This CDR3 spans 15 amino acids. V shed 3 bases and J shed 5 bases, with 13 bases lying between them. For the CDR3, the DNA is TGTGCCAGCAGCTTTACCTCCGTCGGGACCGGGGAGCTGTTTTTT. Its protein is CASSFTSVGTGELFF.

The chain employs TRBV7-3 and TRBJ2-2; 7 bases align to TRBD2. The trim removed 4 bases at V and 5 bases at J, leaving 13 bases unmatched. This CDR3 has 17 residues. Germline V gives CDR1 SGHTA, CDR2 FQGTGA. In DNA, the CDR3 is TGTGCCAGCAGCTCTTATACCCTTGCGGGAGCGACCGGGGAGCTGTTTTTT. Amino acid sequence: CASSSYTLAGATGELFF.

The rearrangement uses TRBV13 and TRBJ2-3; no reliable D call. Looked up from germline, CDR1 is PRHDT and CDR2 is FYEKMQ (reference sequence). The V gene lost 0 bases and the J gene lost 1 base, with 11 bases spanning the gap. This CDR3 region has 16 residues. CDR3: CASSLGEALGTDTQYF. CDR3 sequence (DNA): TGTGCCAGCAGCTTAGGTGAGGCCCTCGGCACAGATACGCAGTATTTT.

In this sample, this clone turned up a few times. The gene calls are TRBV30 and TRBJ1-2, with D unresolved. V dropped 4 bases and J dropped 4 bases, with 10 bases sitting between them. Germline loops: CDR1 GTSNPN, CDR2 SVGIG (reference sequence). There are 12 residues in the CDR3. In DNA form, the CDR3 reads TGTGCCTGGAATACAGAGACCTATGGCTACACCTTC. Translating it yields CAWNTETYGYTF. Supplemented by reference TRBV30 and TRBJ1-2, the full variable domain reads SQTIHQWPATLVQPVGSPLSLECTVEGTSNPNLYWYRQAAGRGLQLLFYSVGIGQISSEVPQNLSASRPQDRQFILSSKKLLLSDSGFYLCAWNTETYGYTFGSGTRLTVV.

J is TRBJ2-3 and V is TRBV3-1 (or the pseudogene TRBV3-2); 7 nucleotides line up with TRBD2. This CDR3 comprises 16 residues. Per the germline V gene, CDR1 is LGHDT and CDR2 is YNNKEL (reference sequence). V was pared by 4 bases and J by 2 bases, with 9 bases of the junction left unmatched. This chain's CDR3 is CASSPTSGAYTDTQYF. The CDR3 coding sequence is TGTGCCAGCAGCCCGACCAGCGGGGCGTACACAGATACGCAGTATTTT.

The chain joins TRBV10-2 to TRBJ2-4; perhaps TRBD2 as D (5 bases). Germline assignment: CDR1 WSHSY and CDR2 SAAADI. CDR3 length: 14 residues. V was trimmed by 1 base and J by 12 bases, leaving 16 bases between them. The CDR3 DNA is TGCGCCAGCAGTGAGTGGGGAGAACTAGACGCTCAGTACTTC. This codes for CASSEWGELDAQYF.